The present entry profiles one TCR beta chain with its context. The data were obtained in a study of T cell repertoires in ileal Crohn's disease. The length of the CDR3 is 13 residues. Germline CDR1 reads LNHDA; CDR2 reads SQIVND (reference sequence). V was shortened by 8 bases and J by 6 bases, with 14 bases between the two germline ends. Profiling relied on immunoSEQ multiplex PCR, and the TCRdb table lists in-frame clones only, not all of them. The table includes some 2,100 clones, 95% to 98% detected once. This receptor was identified in an adult with Crohn's disease. Sequencing was carried out using ileal tissue. The V and J genes are TRBV19 and TRBJ2-4; D is unclear. The CDR3 reads CASCDTVGNIQYF. CDR3 nucleotide sequence: TGTGCCAGTTGTGACACCGTGGGAAACATTCAGTACTTC.